The T cell receptor (beta chain) described here comes from a study of shared T cell receptors in the human thymus. Sequenced by immunoSEQ multiplex PCR; TCRdb stores in-frame clones only, minus some. Of about 660,000 clones listed, approximately 88% are singletons. V lost 6 bases and J lost 4; bases outside the gene matches: 3. The CDR3 consists of 15 residues. In germline, CDR1 is MNHEY, CDR2 SVGAGI. These data also featured in a second study, about human thymus T cells. That report adds: Donation was from healthy Finnish infants who were having corrective surgery that addressed congenital heart defects. It was from resections taken during corrective heart surgery that the thymus tissue came. Thymic and blood repertoires seemed to show skewed V and J gene use.

The genes are TRBV6-5 and TRBJ2-1; TRBD2 matches at 13 bases. The sequencing input was thymocytes. This TCR came from a boy under two years old with a congenital heart defect. CDR3 in amino acids: CASSEGLAGYNEQFF. The CDR3 DNA reads TGTGCCAGCAGCGAGGGACTAGCGGGGTACAATGAGCAGTTCTTC.